Shown below are 16 T cell receptor beta chains from a single sample sequenced in a study of breast tumors, draining lymph nodes, adjacent tissues. One entry per CDR3 protein results from TCRdb running MiXCR on the multiplex PCR reads. The sample yields approximately 300,000 distinct CDR3 sequences, roughly 30% seen once. The lymph nodes were axillary draining lymph nodes from breast cancer patients. Sequenced sample: axillary lymph node tissue. Receptor source: a female donor with breast cancer. Some clones in this sample may be carry-over from other donors' samples.

This clonotype was counted ten times or more. This chain uses TRBV5-6 with TRBJ1-6, with a possible D match to TRBD1 (6 bases). Per the germline V gene, CDR1 is SGHDT and CDR2 is YYEEEE. The CDR3 runs 16 residues. The germline V and J ends were trimmed by 4 bases and 0 bases, with 11 bases remaining between them. The CDR3 nucleotides are TGTGCCAGCAGCGGGCAGGGGTTCTCCTATAATTCACCCCTCCACTTT. Translating it yields CASSGQGFSYNSPLHF.

This clonotype has at least ten counts. The chain carries TRBV20-1 and TRBJ2-5; a weak D match, TRBD2 (6 bases). V lost 7 bases and J lost 4, with 13 bases in between. CDR1 and CDR2 from the germline V gene are DFQATT and SNEGSKA (reference sequence). This CDR3 has 12 residues. The DNA for the CDR3 is TGCAGTGGGACTATTAGCGGAGAGACCCAGTACTTC. This gives the protein CSGTISGETQYF.

This clonotype was counted only a few times. The V call is TRBV6-1, the J call TRBJ2-3, with 7 bases identical to TRBD2. Germline CDR1 MNHNS, CDR2 SASEGT. The J segment lost 1 base and the V segment lost 3 bases, leaving 7 bases of the junction unmatched. CDR3 length equals 16 residues. Here the CDR3 reads CASSDWAGDRTDTQYF. The CDR3 bases are TGTGCCAGCAGTGATTGGGCGGGAGATCGCACAGATACGCAGTATTTT.

This clonotype has at least ten counts. V is TRBV12-3 or TRBV12-4 and J is TRBJ2-1, with 9 bases matching TRBD2. This CDR3 is 16 amino acids long. J gave up 9 bases and V 7 bases, and 16 bases lay outside the gene matches. The CDR3 nucleotides are TGTGCCAGCACCACGCCGCTAGCGGGATACGCAGGTGAGCAGTTCTTC. Encoded protein: CASTTPLAGYAGEQFF.

This clonotype came up many times. The V call is TRBV5-5, the J call TRBJ2-2; the D is unclear. Trimming shortened V by 1 base and J by 1 base, and 11 bases separated the two germline ends. Germline V gives CDR1 SGHKS, CDR2 YYEKEE (reference sequence). This CDR3 has 16 residues. CDR3 sequence (DNA): TGTGCCAGCAGCTTGATGGGCGGACGGAACACCGGGGAGCTGTTTTTT. Translation gives CASSLMGGRNTGELFF.

This clonotype was picked up many times. This sequence joins TRBV7-3 and TRBJ2-2, with 15 bases fitting TRBD2. The CDR3 is 17 amino acids. After removal of 5 bases from V and 6 bases from J, the junction contained 7 bases not matched to a gene. Germline-derived CDR1 and CDR2 are SGHTA and FQGTGA. CDR3 protein: CASSMMGLAGGSGELFF. The CDR3 bases are TGTGCCAGCAGCATGATGGGACTAGCGGGAGGATCCGGGGAGCTGTTTTTT.

The chain links TRBV11-3 to TRBJ2-5; a possible D gene is TRBD1 (6 bases). Germline V lookup: CDR1 SGHNT, CDR2 YENEEA. The V end was cut by 0 bases, the J end by 2 bases, with 16 bases between. This CDR3 spans 17 amino acids. The CDR3 region has the DNA TGTGCCAGCAGCTTAGATGGAAAGACGAGGGGGCAAGAGACCCAGTACTTC. As protein: CASSLDGKTRGQETQYF.

This clonotype was detected many times. The rearrangement joins TRBV15 to TRBJ2-5; 15 nucleotides match TRBD2. This CDR3 spans 18 amino acids. Losses at the gene ends were 5 bases for V and 5 bases for J; bases not matched to a gene: 12. Germline V gene lookup returns CDR1 LNHNV and CDR2 YYDKDF (reference sequence). The chain's CDR3 is CATSDGLAGGPSRETQYF. The DNA of the CDR3 is TGTGCCACCAGCGACGGACTAGCGGGAGGGCCCTCTCGGGAGACCCAGTACTTC. The full variable domain, in which reference TRBV15 and TRBJ2-5 provide the parts outside the CDR3, is DAMVIQNPRYQVTQFGKPVTLSCSQTLNHNVMYWYQQKSSQAPKLLFHYYDKDFNNEADTPDNFQSRRPNTSFCFLDIRSPGLGDTAMYLCATSDGLAGGPSRETQYFGPGTRLLVL.

This clonotype was detected ten times or more. The CDR3 coding sequence is TGTGCCAGCAGTTTAGGGGCCTATCAGCCCCAGCATTTT. Translating gives CASSLGAYQPQHF. The chain couples TRBV12-3 or TRBV12-4 to TRBJ1-5; D is uncertain. The CDR3 is 13 amino acids. The V gene lost 1 base and the J gene lost 5 bases, with 6 bases spanning the gap.

This clonotype was seen repeatedly, ten times or more. J is TRBJ1-3 and V is TRBV12-3 or TRBV12-4, with 7 bases fitting TRBD1. The V and J ends lost 6 bases and 6 bases, in that order; junction bases with no gene match: 8. The CDR3 is 14 residues long. As DNA, the CDR3 is TGTGCCAGCAGGGCTCAGGGGGTCCCAAACACCATATATTTT. This codes for CASRAQGVPNTIYF.

This clonotype has ten or more counts. This chain's CDR3 is CASSLAAQAEDTQYF. CDR3 coding DNA: TGTGCCAGCAGCTTGGCTGCCCAGGCTGAGGATACGCAGTATTTT. The chain combines TRBV5-8 with TRBJ2-3, with D hard to call. CDR1 is SGHTS, CDR2 YDEGEE, per germline. Deletions cut 0 bases from V and 6 bases from J, with 14 bases between. The CDR3 is 15 residues long. Filled out from reference TRBV5-8 and TRBJ2-3, the complete variable domain reads EAGVTQSPTHLIKTRGQQATLRCSPISGHTSVYWYQQALGLGLQFLLWYDEGEERNRGNFPPRFSGRQFPNYSSELNVNALELEDSALYLCASSLAAQAEDTQYFGPGTRLTVL.

This clonotype was observed at least ten times. This CDR3 reads CASSNYYRARQPQHF. The CDR3 bases are TGTGCCAGTAGTAACTACTACAGGGCACGTCAGCCCCAGCATTTT. The chain carries TRBV19 and TRBJ1-5; tentative D call: TRBD1 (6 bases). This CDR3 spans 15 amino acids. The germline V gene has CDR1 LNHDA and CDR2 SQIVND (reference sequence). V lost 4 bases and J lost 6, with 16 bases in between.

The chain's CDR3 is CASSLSVGSEAFF. CDR3 bases: TGTGCCAGCAGCTTGTCTGTGGGTTCTGAAGCTTTCTTT. The chain recombines TRBV5-6 with TRBJ1-1; D not certain. Germline CDR1 SGHDT, CDR2 YYEEEE. Between the trimmed V and J ends, which lost 1 base and 6 bases, there was a span of 10 bases. CDR3 length: 13 residues.

This clonotype was seen repeatedly, ten times or more. J is TRBJ2-1 and V is TRBV12-3 or TRBV12-4; no definite D call. CDR3 size: 15 residues. V lost 4 bases, J lost 6 bases, and 16 bases lay in between. The CDR3 DNA is TGTGCCAGCAGTTACCGGGCCCCCCTGGGCAATGAGCAGTTCTTC. This sequence encodes CASSYRAPLGNEQFF.

The V gene is TRBV28, the J gene TRBJ2-3, with a tentative D call TRBD2 (5 bases). V was cut by 2 bases and J by 6 bases, with 12 bases left in between. The length of the CDR3 is 14 residues. The V gene's germline CDR1 is MDHEN and CDR2 SYDVKM. This CDR3 reads CASSLAVRRDTQYF. As DNA, the CDR3 is TGTGCCAGCAGTTTAGCGGTGAGGAGGGATACGCAGTATTTT.

The V and J genes are TRBV30 and TRBJ2-2; 8 bases are shared with TRBD1. This CDR3 spans 13 amino acids. The V segment lost 5 bases and the J segment 5 bases; nucleotides outside the gene matches: 4. Germline CDR1 is GTSNPN and CDR2 is SVGIG (reference sequence). The DNA for the CDR3 is TGTGCCTGGGGACAGGGTGTGACCGGGGAGCTGTTTTTT. It codes for CAWGQGVTGELFF.